Below are 32 T cell receptor beta chains sequenced from a single sample in a study of regulatory and conventional T cells in RAG deficiency. Conventional CD4+ T cells were sorted from blood as CD25-low CD127-high cells. Assay: immunoSEQ multiplex PCR; the TCRdb copy retains only in-frame clones and omits some. The data hold around 20,000 clones, with 95% to 96% observed a single time. The same specimen was also included in a second study, on regulatory T cells. From that paper: Primers: 52 TRBV forward and 13 TRBJ reverse.

Source material: CD25- CD4+ T cells sorted from blood. These receptors originate from a human donor in good health.

CDR3 loop: CASSLPRTGGGRAFF. DNA of the CDR3: TGTGCCAGCAGCTTACCCCGGACAGGGGGGGGTCGGGCTTTCTTT. The V call is TRBV7-8, the J call TRBJ1-1; 10 bases are a match to TRBD1. The CDR3 runs 15 residues. CDR1 and CDR2 from the germline V gene are SGHVS and FQNEAQ. The V and J ends lost 2 bases and 11 bases, in that order; junction bases with no gene match: 11.

The chain links TRBV5-1 to TRBJ1-1; D gene ambiguous. The V gene's germline CDR1 is SGHRS and CDR2 YFSETQ. The V and J ends lost 2 bases and 1 base respectively, with 15 bases between them. The CDR3 contains 16 residues. The chain's CDR3 is CASSFLSTGANTEAFF. The CDR3 region has the DNA TGCGCCAGCAGCTTCCTTTCCACGGGAGCGAACACTGAAGCTTTCTTT.

This clone was detected only once. The CDR3 nucleotides read TGTGCCAGCTCACCAGGGCAGTACCAAGAGACCCAGTACTTC. Translating gives CASSPGQYQETQYF. The rearrangement uses TRBV18 and TRBJ2-5; D uncertain. CDR1 and CDR2 (germline): KGHSH, LQKENI. V was trimmed by 2 bases and J by 0 bases, leaving 7 bases between them. The CDR3 length is 14 residues.

The gene calls are TRBV10-1 and TRBJ1-5, with D unresolved. Trimming shortened V by 3 bases and J by 8 bases, and 11 bases separated the two germline ends. The CDR3 is 13 amino acids. Per germline, CDR1 WNHNN and CDR2 SYGVQD (reference sequence). CDR3 protein: CASSEIRTEPQHF. The CDR3 nucleotides are TGCGCCAGCAGTGAAATTAGAACGGAGCCCCAGCATTTT.

V usage is TRBV15 and J usage is TRBJ2-5; TRBD2 matches 7 bases. Germline CDR1 reads LNHNV; CDR2 reads YYDKDF (reference sequence). The CDR3 covers 15 residues. Trimming removed 5 bases from V and 2 bases from J; junction bases left unmatched: 8. CDR3 sequence reads: CATSVRLAGQETQYF. As DNA, the CDR3 is TGTGCCACCAGCGTGCGACTAGCAGGACAAGAGACCCAGTACTTC.

This chain uses TRBV5-4 with TRBJ1-1, with D unclear. With 4 bases removed from V and 1 base from J, the gap between germline ends came to 11 bases. This CDR3 is built from 14 residues. Germline assignment: CDR1 SGHNT and CDR2 YYREEE (reference sequence). The CDR3 nucleotides are TGTGCCAGCAGCCCGCGGTTGTCGAACACTGAAGCTTTCTTT. It codes for CASSPRLSNTEAFF.

This chain connects TRBV30 to TRBJ1-1; D ambiguous. Trimming pared 5 bases from V and 3 bases from J, leaving 16 bases between. The CDR3 loop spans 14 amino acids. Germline CDR1 GTSNPN, CDR2 SVGIG (reference sequence). The CDR3 nucleotides read TGTGCCTGGGAGTGGGGAGGCGGGGACACTGAAGCTTTCTTT. Translated: CAWEWGGGDTEAFF.

J is TRBJ1-6 and V is TRBV4-1; D gene unclear. There are 15 residues in the CDR3. Trimming took off 4 bases at V and 8 bases at J, with 15 bases between the two ends. The germline gives CDR1 MGHRA, CDR2 YSYEKL. DNA for the CDR3: TGCGCCAGCAGCCCTCCGAGGGTCGCCGATTCACCCCTCCACTTT. The encoded protein is CASSPPRVADSPLHF.

The CDR3 DNA is TGCGCCAGCAGTCCAACATTTGTGGAGACCCAGTACTTC. Amino acids: CASSPTFVETQYF. The rearrangement uses TRBV4-1 and TRBJ2-5; D uncertain. The V gene's germline CDR1 is MGHRA and CDR2 YSYEKL. The CDR3 loop spans 13 amino acids. Between the trimmed V and J ends, which lost 6 bases and 5 bases, there was a span of 13 bases.

This chain connects TRBV2 to TRBJ2-2; 8 bases align to TRBD1. The J segment lost 7 bases and the V segment lost 2 bases, leaving 3 bases of the junction unmatched. CDR3 size: 14 residues. The germline V gene has CDR1 SNHLY and CDR2 FYNNEI. The CDR3 DNA reads as TGTGCCAGCAGTGAACAGGGGGCTGACGGGGAGCTGTTTTTT. The encoded protein is CASSEQGADGELFF.

The rearrangement uses TRBV10-3 and TRBJ1-2, with 11 bases matching TRBD1. CDR3 length equals 17 residues. Germline V gene sequence: CDR1 ENHRY, CDR2 SYGVKD. V was pared by 0 bases and J by 3 bases, with 6 bases of the junction left unmatched. The CDR3 sequence is CAISESSGQGADYGYTF. The CDR3 DNA is TGTGCCATCAGTGAGTCTTCAGGACAGGGGGCTGACTATGGCTACACCTTC.

The count of this clone is one. The chain recombines TRBV7-9 with TRBJ1-4, with D perhaps matching TRBD1 (6 bases). This CDR3 is 15 amino acids long. V lost 5 bases and J lost 4, with 14 bases in between. Germline V lookup: CDR1 SEHNR, CDR2 FQNEAQ (reference sequence). Written as DNA, the CDR3 is TGTGCCAGCAGCCCTGGGACAAGCTATAATGAAAAACTGTTTTTT. Protein sequence: CASSPGTSYNEKLFF.

Only one count was recorded for this clone. This chain connects TRBV5-5 to TRBJ1-1; 7 bases are shared with TRBD1. This CDR3 is 12 amino acids long. Germline CDR1 SGHKS, CDR2 YYEKEE (reference sequence). Trimming cost V 0 bases and J 9 bases; bases outside gene matches: 2. CDR3 bases: TGTGCCAGCAGCTTGGGACAGGGAAAAGCTTTCTTT. Amino acids: CASSLGQGKAFF.

This chain links TRBV28 with TRBJ2-1; TRBD2 matches 8 bases. Germline V gene data show CDR1 as MDHEN and CDR2 as SYDVKM. This CDR3 is built from 15 residues. The J segment lost 3 bases and the V segment lost 2 bases, leaving 3 bases of the junction unmatched. CDR3 amino acids: CASSLAGGVYNEQFF. The CDR3 nucleotides read TGTGCCAGCAGTTTAGCGGGGGGCGTCTACAATGAGCAGTTCTTC.

The chain has TRBV2 and TRBJ1-1, with 7 bases that match TRBD1. Trimming removed 5 bases from V and 6 bases from J; junction bases left unmatched: 3. This CDR3 is 12 amino acids long. In germline, CDR1 is SNHLY, CDR2 FYNNEI. This CDR3 reads CASSTGVPEAFF. For the CDR3, the DNA is TGTGCCAGCAGTACAGGGGTCCCTGAAGCTTTCTTT.

The gene calls are TRBV7-9 and TRBJ1-2, with 7 nucleotides matching TRBD1. V shed 5 bases, J shed 4 bases, and the junction held 7 bases outside the gene matches. The germline gives CDR1 SEHNR, CDR2 FQNEAQ (reference sequence). The CDR3 covers 14 residues. The CDR3 bases are TGTGCCAGCAGCCGACAGGGTTCTGGCTATGGCTACACCTTC. Residues: CASSRQGSGYGYTF.

V gene TRBV10-1 combines with J gene TRBJ2-3, with 9 bases that match TRBD2. From germline, CDR1 is WNHNN and CDR2 SYGVQD (reference sequence). V lost 6 bases, J lost 5 bases, and 15 bases stayed unmatched. This CDR3 comprises 17 residues. CDR3: CASSALGAGGPEDTQYF. As DNA, the CDR3 is TGCGCCAGCAGCGCCTTGGGGGCGGGGGGGCCTGAAGATACGCAGTATTTT.

This chain joins TRBV2 and TRBJ2-5; maybe TRBD2 (6 bases). V lost 6 bases to trimming and J lost 3 bases, with 20 bases between them. In germline, CDR1 is SNHLY, CDR2 FYNNEI. CDR3 size: 16 residues. The CDR3 loop reads CASSEIDSGLKETQYF. The CDR3, as DNA: TGTGCCAGCAGCGAAATCGATTCGGGACTCAAAGAGACCCAGTACTTC.

CDR3 residues: CASSGAGADNEQFF. The CDR3 nucleotides are TGTGCCAGCAGTGGAGCAGGGGCGGATAATGAGCAGTTCTTC. The J gene is TRBJ2-1, the V gene TRBV6-4; D perhaps matches TRBD1 (6 bases). Germline loops: CDR1 MRHNA, CDR2 SNTAGT. The CDR3 totals 14 residues. V lost 4 bases and J lost 7, with 14 bases in between.

The rearrangement joins TRBV29-1 to TRBJ1-1; tentative D call: TRBD1 (5 bases). V lost 4 bases, J lost 1 base, and 10 bases lay in between. The CDR3 is made up of 13 amino acids. Germline V gene sequence: CDR1 SQVTM, CDR2 ANQGSEA. The CDR3 DNA follows: TGCAGCGTTGGTCTGACAGAGAACACTGAAGCTTTCTTT. Encoded protein: CSVGLTENTEAFF. Looking up the rest from reference TRBV29-1 and TRBJ1-1 gives the full variable domain: SAVISQKPSRDICQRGTSLTIQCQVDSQVTMMFWYRQQPGQSLTLIATANQGSEATYESGFVIDKFPISRPNLTFSTLTVSNMSPEDSSIYLCSVGLTENTEAFFGQGTRLTVV.

The sample holds one count of this clone. The V call is TRBV10-1, the J call TRBJ2-7; possibly TRBD2 for D (6 bases). Germline V gives CDR1 WNHNN, CDR2 SYGVQD (reference sequence). The CDR3 runs 15 residues. The ends were cut back, 5 bases at V and 9 bases at J, with 23 bases in the middle. CDR3 amino acids: CASSPRQSPSSGQYF. CDR3 nucleotides: TGCGCCAGCAGTCCCCGGCAGTCTCCAAGTAGCGGGCAGTACTTC.

J is TRBJ1-2 and V is TRBV9, with D perhaps TRBD1 (5 bases). The germline CDR1 and CDR2 sequences are SGDLS and YYNGEE. The CDR3 contains 13 residues. With 2 bases removed from V and 7 bases from J, the gap between germline ends came to 12 bases. Here the CDR3 reads CASSVAGEGGYTF. In nucleotides, the CDR3 is TGTGCCAGCAGCGTTGCGGGGGAGGGTGGCTACACCTTC.

This chain links TRBV15 with TRBJ2-7; 10 positions match TRBD1. The CDR3 contains 16 residues. In germline, CDR1 is LNHNV, CDR2 YYDKDF (reference sequence). Germline trimming cut 3 bases from V and 1 base from J; bases unmatched to any gene: 6. The chain's CDR3 is CATSSNPGQGSYEQYF. CDR3 sequence (DNA): TGTGCCACCAGCAGCAACCCGGGACAGGGGTCCTACGAGCAGTACTTC.

The rearrangement uses TRBV5-1 and TRBJ1-1; 7 bases align to TRBD1. The CDR3 runs 15 residues. Trimming at V came to 0 bases and at J to 1 base, leaving 3 bases not matched to a gene. Germline lookup yields CDR1 SGHRS and CDR2 YFSETQ. The chain's CDR3 is CASSLDGTANTEAFF. CDR3 sequence (DNA): TGCGCCAGCAGCTTGGACGGGACAGCGAACACTGAAGCTTTCTTT.

The chain uses TRBV7-2 and TRBJ2-3, with a weak D call TRBD1 (5 bases). From germline, CDR1 is SGHTA and CDR2 FQGNSA. CDR3 length: 17 residues. V lost 3 bases and J 0 bases, leaving 16 bases between the germline ends. For the CDR3, the DNA is TGTGCCAGCAGCTTTGGACAACCCCTAAGGAGCACAGATACGCAGTATTTT. Its translation is CASSFGQPLRSTDTQYF.

This rearrangement joins TRBV5-1 to TRBJ2-1; D is perhaps TRBD1 (6 bases). The CDR3 is 14 residues long. The germline V gene has CDR1 SGHRS and CDR2 YFSETQ. V gave up 4 bases and J gave up 5 bases, with 13 bases separating them. The CDR3 reads CASSVTGFDNEQFF. The CDR3 DNA is TGCGCCAGCAGCGTCACAGGGTTTGACAATGAGCAGTTCTTC. The complete variable domain, with remaining parts taken from reference TRBV5-1 and TRBJ2-1, reads KAGVTQTPRYLIKTRGQQVTLSCSPISGHRSVSWYQQTPGQGLQFLFEYFSETQRNKGNFPGRFSGRQFSNSRSEMNVSTLELGDSALYLCASSVTGFDNEQFFGPGTRLTVL.

The chain uses TRBV19 and TRBJ2-2; D not certain. The germline gives CDR1 LNHDA, CDR2 SQIVND (reference sequence). This CDR3 contains 12 residues. The V end was cut by 5 bases, the J end by 4 bases, with 5 bases between. The DNA for the CDR3 is TGTGCCAGTAGTTGGCTCACCGGGGAGCTGTTTTTT. Its translation: CASSWLTGELFF. The full variable domain, its missing parts supplied by reference TRBV19 and TRBJ2-2, is DGGITQSPKYLFRKEGQNVTLSCEQNLNHDAMYWYRQDPGQGLRLIYYSQIVNDFQKGDIAEGYSVSREKKESFPLTVTSAQKNPTAFYLCASSWLTGELFFGEGSRLTVL.

J is TRBJ1-2 and V is TRBV7-9; 9 bases line up with TRBD1. From germline, CDR1 is SEHNR and CDR2 FQNEAQ (reference sequence). The CDR3 loop spans 14 amino acids. The V gene end was trimmed by 2 bases and the J gene end by 4 bases; junction bases not matched to a gene: 2. CDR3 sequence (DNA): TGTGCCAGCAGCTTACCGGGACAGGGCTATGGCTACACCTTC. Translated, it gives CASSLPGQGYGYTF.

The chain combines TRBV7-2 with TRBJ1-2, with TRBD1 matching 12 bases. The germline gives CDR1 SGHTA, CDR2 FQGNSA. Trimming removed 5 bases from V and 8 bases from J; junction bases left unmatched: 12. The CDR3 runs to 16 residues. The CDR3 nucleotides read TGTGCCAGCAGCAATCCCGCCGGGACAGGGGGCCTCGGCTACACCTTC. This codes for CASSNPAGTGGLGYTF.

This sequence joins TRBV7-7 and TRBJ2-3; 11 nucleotides match TRBD2. The CDR3 totals 14 residues. Germline assignment: CDR1 SSHAT and CDR2 FNYEAQ (reference sequence). With V trimmed by 7 bases and J by 5 bases, 5 bases remained unmatched. The CDR3 nucleotides are TGTGCCAGCACCAAACTAGCGGGGGAAGATACGCAGTATTTT. It yields the protein CASTKLAGEDTQYF.

In its sample, this clone was seen a few times. The gene calls are TRBV6-4 and TRBJ1-3; D unresolved. The germline V gene has CDR1 MRHNA and CDR2 SNTAGT. There are 12 residues in the CDR3. CDR3 in amino acids: CCVRVDGNTIYF. The CDR3 coding sequence is TGTTGCGTTCGGGTTGACGGAAACACCATATATTTT.

The chain links TRBV4-1 to TRBJ1-2; D perhaps matches TRBD1 (5 bases). This CDR3 is built from 13 residues. Trimming stripped 1 base from V and 7 bases from J, with 10 bases between. Germline V CDR1 and CDR2: MGHRA, YSYEKL. The CDR3 DNA follows: TGCGCCAGCAGCCAAGCGGGAGGGACTGGCTACACCTTC. Encoded protein: CASSQAGGTGYTF.